This passage covers 32 T cell receptor beta chains from one sample sequenced in a study of blood T cell repertoires in COVID-19. The data were produced by immunoSEQ multiplex PCR, yet TCRdb's version contains in-frame clones alone and is incomplete. The data contain approximately 190,000 clones, roughly 80% of them singletons. Source material: peripheral blood. The source is a man aged 55 to 70 with acute or convalescent COVID-19.

The V and J genes are TRBV11-3 and TRBJ1-1; TRBD1 might be the D (5 bases). Trimming took 4 bases from V and 0 from J, leaving 12 bases between them. This CDR3 is 15 amino acids long. The germline V gene encodes CDR1 SGHNT and CDR2 YENEEA. The CDR3 protein is CASSSRGALNTEAFF. In DNA form, the CDR3 reads TGTGCCAGCAGCTCACGTGGGGCGCTGAACACTGAAGCTTTCTTT.

The chain is built from TRBV6-1 and TRBJ2-1; 11 bases agree with TRBD2. The germline CDR1 and CDR2 sequences are MNHNS and SASEGT. V was pared by 0 bases and J by 2 bases, with 0 bases of the junction left unmatched. The CDR3 length is 16 residues. The CDR3 DNA reads as TGTGCCAGCAGTGAAGCGGGACTAGCGGCCTACAATGAGCAGTTCTTC. Translating it yields CASSEAGLAAYNEQFF.

As for this clone: The same CDR3 arises from other DNA sequences in this sample as well. This chain joins TRBV19 and TRBJ2-7; 9 bases agree with TRBD1. Germline V gives CDR1 LNHDA, CDR2 SQIVND (reference sequence). Losses at the gene ends were 8 bases for V and 4 bases for J; bases not matched to a gene: 3. The CDR3 is 12 amino acids. CDR3 residues: CASSDRGYEQYF. The CDR3 DNA is TGTGCCAGTTCGGACAGGGGTTACGAGCAGTACTTC.

A single count supports this clone. V usage is TRBV27 and J usage is TRBJ1-1; D ambiguous. The CDR3 totals 14 residues. Germline V gene data show CDR1 as MNHEY and CDR2 as SMNVEV (reference sequence). V lost 2 bases and J 1 base, leaving 8 bases between the germline ends. This CDR3 is CASSLSQANTEAFF. CDR3 coding DNA: TGTGCCAGCAGTTTAAGCCAGGCGAACACTGAAGCTTTCTTT.

CDR3 nucleotide sequence: TGTGCCAGCAGCCAAACCTACAGGGGGCACAGCAATCAGCCCCAGCATTTT. Its protein is CASSQTYRGHSNQPQHF. The chain joins TRBV3-1 (or the pseudogene TRBV3-2) to TRBJ1-5, with 9 bases fitting TRBD1. Looked up from germline, CDR1 is LGHDT and CDR2 is YNNKEL (reference sequence). The CDR3 length is 17 residues. J was trimmed by 1 base and V by 2 bases; bases with no gene match: 6.

The rearrangement joins TRBV7-9 to TRBJ2-1; unclear D gene. The germline V gene encodes CDR1 SEHNR and CDR2 FQNEAQ (reference sequence). V gave up 7 bases and J gave up 0 bases, with 13 bases separating them. This CDR3 comprises 15 residues. In DNA form, the CDR3 reads TGTGCCAGCACCTTTACGACAATCTCCTACAATGAGCAGTTCTTC. This encodes CASTFTTISYNEQFF.

This clone was observed a few times. The chain employs TRBV5-1 and TRBJ2-5; 8 nucleotides align to TRBD2. The CDR3 consists of 14 residues. V was pared by 6 bases and J by 0 bases, with 4 bases of the junction left unmatched. Looked up from germline, CDR1 is SGHRS and CDR2 is YFSETQ. CDR3 DNA sequence: TGCGCCAGCACGCCGGGGGGGTACCAAGAGACCCAGTACTTC. Translated, it gives CASTPGGYQETQYF.

The gene calls are TRBV2 and TRBJ1-5, with D perhaps matching TRBD1 (6 bases). The CDR3 length is 12 residues. Trimming pared 7 bases from V and 7 bases from J, leaving 11 bases between. Germline CDR1 SNHLY, CDR2 FYNNEI. CDR3 region: CASNYRAQPQHF. The CDR3, as DNA: TGTGCCAGCAACTACAGGGCCCAGCCCCAGCATTTT. Full variable domain (remainder filled in from reference TRBV2 and TRBJ1-5): EPEVTQTPSHQVTQMGQEVILRCVPISNHLYFYWYRQILGQKVEFLVSFYNNEISEKSEIFDDQFSVERPDGSNFTLKIRSTKLEDSAMYFCASNYRAQPQHFGDGTRLSIL.

This clone was recorded a few times. In nucleotides, the CDR3 is TGTGCCAGCAGCACAACAGGGGGTGTAATTGCTGAAGCTTTCTTT. Translated, it gives CASSTTGGVIAEAFF. The rearrangement links TRBV7-9 to TRBJ1-1; 8 bases are shared with TRBD1. Germline CDR1 reads SEHNR; CDR2 reads FQNEAQ (reference sequence). The CDR3 length is 15 residues. V gave up 5 bases and J gave up 6 bases; unmatched junction bases: 11.

This CDR3 reads CASSRQPYSNQPQHF. CDR3 DNA: TGTGCCAGTAGTAGACAGCCATATAGCAATCAGCCCCAGCATTTT. The V gene is TRBV19, the J gene TRBJ1-5, with a tentative D call TRBD1 (5 bases). CDR1 is LNHDA, CDR2 SQIVND, per germline (reference sequence). CDR3 length equals 15 residues. V shed 4 bases and J shed 0 bases, with 10 bases lying between them. The variable domain in full, completed from reference TRBV19 and TRBJ1-5, reads DGGITQSPKYLFRKEGQNVTLSCEQNLNHDAMYWYRQDPGQGLRLIYYSQIVNDFQKGDIAEGYSVSREKKESFPLTVTSAQKNPTAFYLCASSRQPYSNQPQHFGDGTRLSIL.

V usage is TRBV28 and J usage is TRBJ2-1; TRBD1 matches at 7 bases. V trimming: 0 bases; J trimming: 4 bases; junction bases outside the gene matches: 3. Germline CDR1 is MDHEN and CDR2 is SYDVKM. This CDR3 region has 15 residues. The CDR3 sequence: CASSLWSGQYNEQFF. In DNA, the CDR3 is TGTGCCAGCAGTTTATGGTCGGGACAGTACAATGAGCAGTTCTTC.

This clone was counted a few times. This chain joins TRBV5-6 and TRBJ1-5; 7 positions agree with TRBD1. With 0 bases clipped from V and 9 bases from J, the junction kept 12 bases outside the gene matches. The CDR3 runs 16 residues. Germline V gene data show CDR1 as SGHDT and CDR2 as YYEEEE. CDR3 amino acids: CASSLASAGGIRPQHF. CDR3 DNA: TGTGCCAGCAGCTTGGCATCGGCAGGGGGTATTCGGCCCCAGCATTTT.

The rearrangement joins TRBV5-1 to TRBJ1-5, with 7 bases identical to TRBD1. The CDR3 has 13 amino acids. With V trimmed by 4 bases and J by 6 bases, 4 bases remained unmatched. The germline gives CDR1 SGHRS, CDR2 YFSETQ. CDR3 amino acids: CASSQGTAQPQHF. CDR3 DNA: TGCGCCAGCAGCCAAGGGACAGCTCAGCCCCAGCATTTT. The full variable domain, with the rest looked up from reference TRBV5-1 and TRBJ1-5, is KAGVTQTPRYLIKTRGQQVTLSCSPISGHRSVSWYQQTPGQGLQFLFEYFSETQRNKGNFPGRFSGRQFSNSRSEMNVSTLELGDSALYLCASSQGTAQPQHFGDGTRLSIL.

This clone was observed a handful of times. The rearrangement uses TRBV1 and TRBJ2-7; the table gives TRBD2 as D, unverified against the DNA. TRBV1 is an annotated pseudogene. This CDR3 comprises 14 residues. CDR3 nucleotides: TGCACCAGCAGCAACAGCGGAAGCTCCTACGAGCAGTACTTC. Protein product: CTSSNSGSSYEQYF.

This clone appeared once. V usage is TRBV27 and J usage is TRBJ1-2; possible D gene TRBD1, 5 bases. From germline, CDR1 is MNHEY and CDR2 SMNVEV (reference sequence). This CDR3 comprises 13 residues. V was shortened by 5 bases and J by 3 bases, with 10 bases between the two germline ends. The CDR3 DNA is TGTGCCAGCAGTCGGGGGGGGGACTATGGCTACACCTTC. Amino acid sequence: CASSRGGDYGYTF.

The chain combines TRBV9 with TRBJ1-3; D unclear. Trimming removed 2 bases from V and 0 bases from J, with 12 bases in between. Germline CDR1 and CDR2: SGDLS and YYNGEE. The CDR3 has 16 amino acids. CDR3 amino acids: CASSVSLSSSGNTIYF. DNA for the CDR3: TGTGCCAGCAGCGTGAGTCTGTCTAGCTCTGGAAACACCATATATTTT.

This clone showed up just a few times. The chain recombines TRBV4-3 with TRBJ2-3; D is possibly TRBD2 (6 bases). The CDR3 extends over 16 amino acids. Germline V gives CDR1 LGHNA, CDR2 YSLEER. V lost 4 bases and J 3 bases, leaving 17 bases between the germline ends. The CDR3 bases are TGCGCCAGCAGCCCCTATCCCGGGACTTTTACAGATACGCAGTATTTT. Amino acid sequence: CASSPYPGTFTDTQYF.

J is TRBJ1-4 and V is TRBV3-1 (or the pseudogene TRBV3-2), with 8 bases that match TRBD1. With 0 bases clipped from V and 9 bases from J, the junction kept 12 bases outside the gene matches. Germline CDR1 and CDR2: LGHDT and YNNKEL (reference sequence). The CDR3 contains 17 residues. As DNA, the CDR3 is TGTGCCAGCAGCCAAGATATGATTGGACAGGGCTCCAAAAAACTGTTTTTT. This encodes CASSQDMIGQGSKKLFF.

The rearrangement joins TRBV7-2 to TRBJ1-4; a weak D match, TRBD1 (6 bases). Germline V gene lookup returns CDR1 SGHTA and CDR2 FQGNSA. V was cut by 1 base and J by 3 bases, with 9 bases left in between. The CDR3 contains 15 residues. The CDR3 DNA reads as TGTGCCAGCAGCTTAGGGGGGCACTCTAATGAAAAACTGTTTTTT. It is translated as CASSLGGHSNEKLFF.

With respect to this clone: At the DNA level, this CDR3 is encoded by other sequences in the same sample as well. The rearrangement joins TRBV5-1 to TRBJ2-5, with D hard to call. This CDR3 has 11 residues. The germline gives CDR1 SGHRS, CDR2 YFSETQ. Trimming removed 1 base from V and 5 bases from J, with 3 bases in between. CDR3 DNA sequence: TGCGCCAGCAGCTTGCGTGAGACCCAGTACTTC. It specifies CASSLRETQYF.

This clone has just a few counts. Germline is not matched at one junction end, which may reflect a read error. V and J are TRBV7-7 and TRBJ1-5, with D possibly matching TRBD1 (6 bases). This CDR3 comprises 13 residues. The germline V gene encodes CDR1 SSHAT and CDR2 FNYEAQ (reference sequence). The CDR3 loop reads CASSLWGREPQHF. The CDR3 DNA reads TGTGCTAGCAGCTTGTGGGGGCGGGAGCCCCAGCATTTT.

V and J are TRBV5-1 and TRBJ2-1; 7 nucleotides align to TRBD2. The V segment lost 4 bases and the J segment 4 bases; nucleotides outside the gene matches: 2. The CDR3 is 13 amino acids. Germline CDR1 and CDR2: SGHRS and YFSETQ. CDR3: CASSPGGYNEQFF. For the CDR3, the DNA is TGCGCCAGCAGCCCGGGGGGATACAATGAGCAGTTCTTC.

The rearrangement uses TRBV3-1 (or the pseudogene TRBV3-2) and TRBJ2-1; D possibly corresponds to TRBD2 (6 bases). The CDR3 is made up of 13 amino acids. Germline assignment: CDR1 LGHDT and CDR2 YNNKEL (reference sequence). Trimming cost V 7 bases and J 8 bases, with 15 bases left between them. The CDR3 DNA follows: TGTGCCAGCAAGAGGCGGGGTCCTTATGAGCAGTTCTTC. Its protein product is CASKRRGPYEQFF.

The gene calls are TRBV29-1 and TRBJ2-1, with 9 bases lining up with TRBD1. Germline lookup yields CDR1 SQVTM and CDR2 ANQGSEA. There are 13 residues in the CDR3. V shed 7 bases and J 9 bases; nucleotides not matched to a gene: 10. For the CDR3, the DNA is TGCAGCGCCGCGGGACAGGGAGGTGGTGAGCAGTTCTTC. This translates into CSAAGQGGGEQFF.

The chain carries TRBV4-2 and TRBJ2-1, with TRBD2 identical over 11 bases. The germline V gene encodes CDR1 LGHNA and CDR2 YNFKEQ. The CDR3 loop spans 15 amino acids. Trimming at V came to 0 bases and at J to 10 bases, leaving 5 bases not matched to a gene. The DNA for the CDR3 is TGTGCCAGCAGCCAAGAATCTAGCGGGGGGCCGGAGCAGTTCTTC. Residues: CASSQESSGGPEQFF.

The chain links TRBV23-1 to TRBJ1-1; the D gene is possibly TRBD1 (5 bases). TRBV23-1 is an open reading frame, and its role is uncertain. V gave up 3 bases and J gave up 0 bases, with 14 bases separating them. This CDR3 contains 16 residues. CDR3: CASSQRREGMNTEAFF. DNA for the CDR3: TGCGCCAGCAGTCAGCGCAGGGAGGGGATGAACACTGAAGCTTTCTTT.

The CDR3 reads CAISDYRTGQNTEAFF. The DNA of the CDR3 is TGTGCCATCAGTGACTACCGGACAGGGCAGAACACTGAAGCTTTCTTT. The rearrangement joins TRBV10-3 to TRBJ1-1; 8 bases match TRBD1. With 3 bases clipped from V and 1 base from J, the junction kept 7 bases outside the gene matches. Germline V CDR1 and CDR2: ENHRY, SYGVKD. The CDR3 has 16 amino acids.

V and J are TRBV11-2 and TRBJ2-1, with TRBD2 as a possible D gene (5 bases). The CDR3 sequence is 14 residues long. Trimming removed 1 base at V and 5 bases at J, with 9 bases between. Germline V gene data show CDR1 as SGHAT and CDR2 as FQNNGV. DNA of the CDR3: TGTGCCAGCAGCTTAGCGGGGTCCCACAATGAGCAGTTCTTC. Its protein product is CASSLAGSHNEQFF.

V and J are TRBV25-1 and TRBJ1-4; a weak D match, TRBD1 (5 bases). Between the trimmed V and J ends, which lost 2 bases and 4 bases, there was a span of 8 bases. CDR3 length: 14 residues. CDR1 is MGHDK and CDR2 is SYGVNS in the germline V gene. Here the CDR3 reads CASSEAGNNEKLFF. The CDR3 DNA reads TGTGCCAGCAGTGAAGCAGGGAATAATGAAAAACTGTTTTTT.

This clone came up once. The chain employs TRBV6-2 or TRBV6-3 and TRBJ2-1, with 8 bases aligning to TRBD1. Germline V gene sequence: CDR1 MNHEY, CDR2 SVGEGT. The CDR3 loop spans 14 amino acids. V was pared by 2 bases and J by 7 bases, with 4 bases of the junction left unmatched. CDR3 bases: TGTGCCAGCAGTTACCGCCAGGGGGCAAATGAGCAGTTCTTC. Protein product: CASSYRQGANEQFF.

Comment on this clone: Distinct nucleotide sequences in the sample also encode this CDR3. V gene TRBV24-1 combines with J gene TRBJ2-3, with a tentative D call TRBD2 (5 bases). The CDR3 consists of 14 residues. Germline V gene lookup returns CDR1 KGHDR and CDR2 SFDVKD. V gave up 3 bases and J gave up 3 bases, with 9 bases separating them. This CDR3 is CATSDTGGTDTQYF. As DNA, the CDR3 is TGTGCCACCAGTGATACTGGAGGAACAGATACGCAGTATTTT.

This chain links TRBV18 with TRBJ2-3; TRBD1 aligns across 7 bases. This CDR3 region has 14 residues. Trimming at V came to 2 bases and at J to 1 base, leaving 0 bases not matched to a gene. Germline V gives CDR1 KGHSH, CDR2 LQKENI. DNA of the CDR3: TGTGCCAGCTCACCAACAGGGGGCACAGATACGCAGTATTTT. The encoded protein is CASSPTGGTDTQYF.